Sequencing of this T cell receptor beta chain was carried out in a study of graft-versus-host responses after intestinal transplantation. Turning to the study itself: Among the recipients, transplants were multivisceral, liver-intestinal, or isolated intestinal. Induction with anti-thymocyte globulin, then tacrolimus and steroids for three to four years, was given to all recipients.

Germline CDR1 reads SQVTM; CDR2 reads ANQGSEA. The CDR3 runs to 10 residues. The V end was cut by 4 bases, the J end by 4 bases, with 5 bases between. Whole-study results and caveats: GvH clones detected in recipient marrow included some appearing first in ileum or blood. The highest levels of circulating GvH clones went along with early declines in HvG clones after transplant.

Measured with immunoSEQ multiplex PCR; TCRdb has only the in-frame clones, and not every one. The sample shows 15,000 or so clones, approximately 93% of them seen only once. This clone showed up just once. The target antigen is unknown. The sequencing used PBMCs, collected approximately 35 months after intestinal transplantation. This TCR came from a human patient who received an intestinal transplant, so some T cells may come from the graft donor. V usage is TRBV29-1 and J usage is TRBJ2-7; D is uncertain. The CDR3 spells CSVGDYEQYF. CDR3 DNA sequence: TGCAGCGTTGGGGATTACGAGCAGTACTTC.